A selection of T cell receptor beta chains follows, all from one sample in a study of blood T cell repertoires in COVID-19. Produced via immunoSEQ multiplex PCR; TCRdb's table is partial and in-frame only. The sample lists around 95,000 clones; roughly 80% were seen once. The specimen sequenced was peripheral blood. The receptors derive from a man between 45 and 60 years old with active or convalescent COVID-19. The CDR3 runs from the conserved cysteine through the conserved F or W. A D gene is named only where the DNA matches it firmly. Clone size is stated in some rows and not others, as once, few, many or a class when expanded.

d_gene,v_gene,abundance,j_gene,CDR3nt,CDR3aa
.,TRBV18,.,TRBJ2-7,TGTGCCAGCTCCCTCTCCTACGAGCAGTACTTC,CASSLSYEQYF
.,TRBV2,.,TRBJ2-1,TGTGCCAGCAGTGATCCGGAGTACAATGAGCAGTTCTTC,CASSDPEYNEQFF
TRBD1,TRBV10-3,.,TRBJ2-2,TGTGCCATCAGTGAGGGGGACAGGGTGAACACCGGGGAGCTGTTTTTT,CAISEGDRVNTGELFF
TRBD1,TRBV5-1,.,TRBJ2-7,TGCGCCAGCAGCCATGGGACAGCCAACTCCTACGAGCAGTACTTC,CASSHGTANSYEQYF
.,TRBV6-5,few,TRBJ2-7,TGTGCCAGCAGTTACCGGGACACGTCCTACGAGCAGTACTTC,CASSYRDTSYEQYF
.,TRBV5-1,.,TRBJ2-7,TGCGCCAGCAGCGGGGGCGACGTCTCCTACGAGCAGTACTTC,CASSGGDVSYEQYF
TRBD2,TRBV19,.,TRBJ2-1,TGTGCCAGCCGTAGCGGGAGTACACTGGATGAGCAGTTCTTC,CASRSGSTLDEQFF
.,TRBV27,.,TRBJ2-2,TGTGCCAGCAGTTTGAAAGGCAGGGTGAACACCGGGGAGCTGTTTTTT,CASSLKGRVNTGELFF
TRBD1,TRBV3-1/TRBV3-2,.,TRBJ2-6,TGTGCCAGCAGCCAAGTGCCAGGGGGAAGCTCTGGGGCCAACGTCCTGACTTTC,CASSQVPGGSSGANVLTF
TRBD1,TRBV4-1,.,TRBJ1-4,TGCGCCAGCAGGGGAGTAGGACAGGGTATTGAAAAACTGTTTTTT,CASRGVGQGIEKLFF
.,TRBV4-2,few,TRBJ2-3,TGTGCCAGCAGCCAAGCCCCCATCTCTGGCGGCTACACAGATACGCAGTATTTT,CASSQAPISGGYTDTQYF
TRBD2,TRBV5-4,many,TRBJ2-1,TGTGCCAGCAGCTTGGCTCGGACTAGCGAGCAGTTCTTC,CASSLARTSEQFF
TRBD1,TRBV5-5,.,TRBJ1-1,TGTGCCAGCAGCTTGTTTGGACAGGGGTCTGAAGCTTTCTTT,CASSLFGQGSEAFF
TRBD1,TRBV5-1,.,TRBJ2-2,TGCGCCAGCACCCCAAGGCAGGGGGCGAACACCGGGGAGCTGTTTTTT,CASTPRQGANTGELFF
.,TRBV7-8,.,TRBJ2-7,TGTGCCAGCAGCCCCTTCTCCTCCTACGAGCAGTACTTC,CASSPFSSYEQYF
.,TRBV11-2,.,TRBJ2-2,TGTGCCAGCAGCCCCACAGGGTCCAACACCGGGGAGCTGTTTTTT,CASSPTGSNTGELFF
.,TRBV18,.,TRBJ1-3,TGTGCCAGCTCACCAGGCAGGGCGTCCTCTGGAAACACCATATATTTT,CASSPGRASSGNTIYF
TRBD1,TRBV24-1,.,TRBJ1-2,TGTGCCACCGGACCAGGGGGCGGCTATGGCTACACCTTC,CATGPGGGYGYTF
TRBD1,TRBV29-1,.,TRBJ1-4,TGCAGCGCGACAGGGGACACAACTAATGAAAAACTGTTTTTT,CSATGDTTNEKLFF
TRBD1,TRBV19,.,TRBJ1-1,TGTGCCAGTAGTCTAAGGGGGCTGGACACTGAAGCTTTCTTT,CASSLRGLDTEAFF
.,TRBV24-1,.,TRBJ2-3,TGTGCCACCGCAGACTTGTACACAGATACGCAGTATTTT,CATADLYTDTQYF
.,TRBV7-2,.,TRBJ2-1,TGTGCCAGCAGCTACCAATTGAGGCTAGAGCAGTTCTTC,CASSYQLRLEQFF
.,TRBV19,.,TRBJ1-4,TGTGCCAGTAGTAAGGGGCAGGGCTTTAATGAAAAACTGTTTTTT,CASSKGQGFNEKLFF
.,TRBV21-1,.,TRBJ2-2,TGTGCCAGCACAGGCCAGGGGAACACCGGGGAGCTGTTTTTT,CASTGQGNTGELFF
.,TRBV7-2,few,TRBJ2-1,TGTGCCAGCAGCCCAGGGTTTAGTCGACACAATGAGCAGTTCTTC,CASSPGFSRHNEQFF
TRBD2,TRBV9,once,TRBJ2-3,TGTGCCAGCAGCCTCTCAGGACTAGCGAGAGGGCAGTATTTT,CASSLSGLARGQYF
TRBD1,TRBV5-8,.,TRBJ2-7,TGTGCCAGCACCCGAGGGGACAGGGACAGTTTAGAGCAGTACTTC,CASTRGDRDSLEQYF
TRBD2,TRBV19,.,TRBJ2-1,TGTGCCGTTAGTCCGGGGGAGGGTTACAATGAGCAGTTCTTC,CAVSPGEGYNEQFF
TRBD2,TRBV5-4,.,TRBJ2-2,TGTGCCAGCAGCACCGGGACTAGCGGGAGTAACACCGGGGAGCTGTTTTTT,CASSTGTSGSNTGELFF
.,TRBV5-1,.,TRBJ2-3,TGCGCCAGCAGCCCCCGGGGGGATACGCAGTATTTT,CASSPRGDTQYF
.,TRBV23-1,.,TRBJ1-2,TGCGCCAGCAGTCAATATGTGGACAGCGGCTATGGCTACACCTTC,CASSQYVDSGYGYTF
TRBD1,TRBV27,few,TRBJ1-5,TGTGCCAGCAGTTCTTTGACAGGGGGGCAGCCCCAGCATTTT,CASSSLTGGQPQHF
TRBD2,TRBV2,few,TRBJ2-1,TGTGCCAGCAGTCGAACAGGGCCTAGCGGGAGTGGAAATGAGCAGTTCTTC,CASSRTGPSGSGNEQFF
TRBD1,TRBV6-5,.,TRBJ1-1,TGTGCCGCAAAACAGGGGGCGCGCACTGAAGCTTTCTTT,CAAKQGARTEAFF
TRBD2,TRBV30,.,TRBJ2-1,TGTGCCTGGAGGGCGGCGGGAGCTTTGGATGAGCAGTTCTTC,CAWRAAGALDEQFF
.,TRBV7-3,.,TRBJ2-2,TGTGCCAGCAGCTTAACGGCGGGGCTGAACACCGGGGAGCTGTTTTTT,CASSLTAGLNTGELFF